The TCR beta chain described here comes from a study of cytomegalovirus exposure and HLA in healthy donors. This CDR3 is 17 amino acids long. The germline gives CDR1 LNHNV, CDR2 YYDKDF (reference sequence). Between the trimmed V and J ends, which lost 2 bases and 0 bases, there was a span of 17 bases. PCR used 60 Vbeta primers and 13 Jbeta primers. The method was immunoSEQ multiplex PCR; TCRdb's version includes in-frame clones alone and lacks a portion of them. Of around 150,000 clones listed, less than 85% are singletons. The sequence was obtained from a man in his sixties in good health and CMV-seronegative. Sequencing was carried out using PBMCs. The chain links TRBV15 to TRBJ2-7, with D perhaps matching TRBD1 (6 bases). CDR3 bases: TGTGCCACCAGCAGAACTTTTGGACAGCTGAGCTCCTACGAGCAGTACTTC. Translation: CATSRTFGQLSSYEQYF.